This T cell receptor (beta chain) was captured in a study of beta chain features in type 1 diabetes. Study conclusions and caveats: Sequencing the cDNA could make cells with high TCR expression show up more than they should. More deletions and fewer insertions at VDJ junctions were found in patients with type 1 diabetes. Shortening that was moderate but significant affected the TCRB CDR3s of Type 1 diabetes patients in all four CD4+ subsets.

Per donor, one heparinised blood draw averaged around 120 mL. Expressed TCRB transcripts were sequenced, since all the RNA that had been isolated was reverse transcribed. Libraries were prepared by immunoSEQ multiplex PCR; TCRdb keeps only in-frame clonotypes and omits some of them. Here the sample spans about 370,000 clones, more than 13% being singletons. This clone was picked up a small number of times. Its antigen is undetermined. V dropped 1 base and J dropped 2 bases, with 12 bases sitting between them. Germline values: CDR1 SEHNR, CDR2 FQNEAQ (reference sequence). The CDR3 spans 16 residues. The sequence came from a woman aged 18-30 years in good health. This chain joins TRBV7-9 and TRBJ2-4, with D unresolved. Sequencing was done on a sample of naive CD4+ T cells from blood. The CDR3 is CASSLVGLSPKNIQYF. In nucleotides, the CDR3 is TGTGCCAGCAGCTTAGTTGGTTTGAGCCCCAAAAACATTCAGTACTTC.